This T cell receptor (beta chain) was identified during a study of T cell changes during pregnancy in multiple sclerosis (dated by TCRdb to the late 2010s). Background for the entire study: Changes in the T cell repertoire over the course of pregnancy were examined in this study in women with multiple sclerosis.

The germline V gene (reference sequence) sets CDR1 to SEHNR and CDR2 to FQNEAQ. Germline trimming amounts to 4 bases on V and 10 bases on J, with 5 as the count of junction bases outside the gene matches. The CDR3, cysteine through phenylalanine, is 15 amino acids long. Left in the record is the CDR3 DNA by itself, 45 bases read in frame from the first base. Preparation of the library involved the immunoSEQ multiplex PCR assay. TCRdb re-hosts the immuneACCESS table, in-frame sequences only. Its copies lack some clones; in the studies checked, an unresolved V gene accounts for under half of them, and the cause for the rest is not known. The sample yields 40,000 to 45,000 clones; approximately 90% were counted once. The ten largest account for over 5% of the sample. Details on this clone: Its binding antigen is unknown. Base-call qualities are not available, and no considerably larger clone is one nucleotide away.

The sample in question was CD8+ T cells from peripheral blood mononuclear cells, obtained after pregnancy. The receptor's source is a female donor in good health, enrolled as a control in a pregnancy study. This receptor chain uses TRBV7-9 and TRBJ2-1, and 15 bases in between align with TRBD2. The CDR3 corresponds to CASSSGTSGGREQFF. The DNA is TGTGCCAGCAGCTCCGGGACTAGCGGGGGGCGGGAGCAGTTCTTC.